Presented here are 29 T cell receptor beta chains from one specimen sequenced in a study of Ad26.COV2.S vaccination and SARS-CoV-2 variants. Libraries were prepared by immunoSEQ multiplex PCR; TCRdb keeps only in-frame clonotypes and omits some of them. The table shows 200,000 to 250,000 clones, with more than 75% occurring only once. Noted treatment: 15 to 20 received Ad26.COV2.S at low or high dose, single or two shots; roughly five received placebo; per-sample allocation not given. It was on day 63 after the first vaccine or placebo injection that samples were taken. Material: peripheral blood, obtained in a trial of Ad26.COV2.S vaccine versus placebo. The source of these receptors is a person between 18 and 65 years old who received the Ad26.COV2.S COVID-19 vaccine or a placebo.

The chain recombines TRBV5-1 with TRBJ1-1; no clear D gene. Germline V CDR1 and CDR2: SGHRS, YFSETQ. The CDR3 is 11 residues long. V lost 5 bases and J lost 4, with 6 bases in between. CDR3 bases: TGCGCCAGCAGGGGTGTCACTGAAGCTTTCTTT. Amino acid sequence: CASRGVTEAFF. The whole variable domain, remainder taken from reference TRBV5-1 and TRBJ1-1, is KAGVTQTPRYLIKTRGQQVTLSCSPISGHRSVSWYQQTPGQGLQFLFEYFSETQRNKGNFPGRFSGRQFSNSRSEMNVSTLELGDSALYLCASRGVTEAFFGQGTRLTVV.

The chain employs TRBV3-1 (or the pseudogene TRBV3-2) and TRBJ2-7, with 10 bases fitting TRBD1. V shed 5 bases, J shed 4 bases, and the junction held 8 bases outside the gene matches. Germline lookup yields CDR1 LGHDT and CDR2 YNNKEL (reference sequence). This CDR3 has 15 amino acids. The chain's CDR3 is CASSAWGTGAYEQYF. The CDR3 nucleotides read TGTGCCAGCAGCGCCTGGGGGACAGGGGCATACGAGCAGTACTTC.

The V gene is TRBV7-3, the J gene TRBJ2-1; perhaps TRBD2 as D (5 bases). Germline V gives CDR1 SGHTA, CDR2 FQGTGA. The CDR3 length is 14 residues. V shed 5 bases and J shed 9 bases, with 17 bases lying between them. Here the CDR3 reads CASSPSGVGGEQFF. DNA of the CDR3: TGTGCCAGCAGCCCCTCCGGGGTTGGTGGTGAGCAGTTCTTC.

The V and J genes are TRBV24-1 and TRBJ1-5; D remains ambiguous. Per the germline V gene, CDR1 is KGHDR and CDR2 is SFDVKD. The CDR3 has 12 amino acids. Trimming removed 10 bases from V and 2 bases from J, with 8 bases in between. Written as DNA, the CDR3 is TGTGCCACAGCGGAAGGCAATCAGCCCCAGCATTTT. This codes for CATAEGNQPQHF.

This sequence joins TRBV6-6 and TRBJ1-1; 7 positions match TRBD1. Germline assignment: CDR1 MNHNY and CDR2 SVGAGI (reference sequence). J gave up 1 base and V 6 bases, and 8 bases lay outside the gene matches. The CDR3 length is 15 residues. The CDR3 bases are TGTGCCAGCAGAGACCGGGGACAGAGGAACACTGAAGCTTTCTTT. This codes for CASRDRGQRNTEAFF.

This clone was recorded only once. V is TRBV5-8 and J is TRBJ2-7, with 7 nucleotides matching TRBD1. This CDR3 region has 15 residues. V trimming: 0 bases; J trimming: 2 bases; junction bases outside the gene matches: 5. Germline loops: CDR1 SGHTS, CDR2 YDEGEE. DNA of the CDR3: TGTGCCAGCAGCTTGGGGGCAGGGGGAACCTACGAGCAGTACTTC. Amino acid sequence: CASSLGAGGTYEQYF.

V usage is TRBV19 and J usage is TRBJ2-5, with unresolved D. V lost 3 bases and J 0 bases, leaving 8 bases between the germline ends. CDR3 size: 14 residues. The germline gives CDR1 LNHDA, CDR2 SQIVND (reference sequence). In DNA, the CDR3 is TGTGCCAGTAGTATTTTGTGGGACCAAGAGACCCAGTACTTC. Translation: CASSILWDQETQYF.

The chain uses TRBV10-3 and TRBJ1-1, with D possibly TRBD1 on 5 matching bases. This CDR3 region has 13 residues. Germline loops: CDR1 ENHRY, CDR2 SYGVKD. The V gene lost 3 bases and the J gene lost 3 bases, with 8 bases spanning the gap. The CDR3 nucleotides read TGTGCCATCAGTGAAGGGGTTTACACTGAAGCTTTCTTT. This codes for CAISEGVYTEAFF.

The chain employs TRBV6-2 or TRBV6-3 and TRBJ2-1; TRBD2 matches at 13 bases. The CDR3 has 19 amino acids. V lost 5 bases, J lost 5 bases, and 15 bases stayed unmatched. Germline V gene data show CDR1 as MNHEY and CDR2 as SVGEGT. The CDR3 protein is CASSGDSRTSGRRHNEQFF. The CDR3 DNA follows: TGTGCCAGCAGTGGGGACAGTCGGACTAGCGGGAGAAGGCACAATGAGCAGTTCTTC.

The gene calls are TRBV19 and TRBJ2-7; 7 nucleotides match TRBD2. With V trimmed by 5 bases and J by 3 bases, 4 bases remained unmatched. The CDR3 contains 13 residues. The germline CDR1 and CDR2 sequences are LNHDA and SQIVND (reference sequence). The DNA of the CDR3 is TGTGCCAGTAGTTCTAGCGGAGGCTACGAGCAGTACTTC. It is translated as CASSSSGGYEQYF.

The chain uses TRBV7-2 and TRBJ2-2; 10 bases line up with TRBD2. V lost 1 base, J lost 3 bases, and 2 bases stayed unmatched. Germline values: CDR1 SGHTA, CDR2 FQGNSA. This CDR3 region has 16 residues. DNA for the CDR3: TGTGCCAGCAGCTTAGGACTAGCGGGCCACACCGGGGAGCTGTTTTTT. It codes for CASSLGLAGHTGELFF. Supplemented by reference TRBV7-2 and TRBJ2-2, the full variable domain reads GAGVSQSPSNKVTEKGKDVELRCDPISGHTALYWYRQSLGQGLEFLIYFQGNSAPDKSGLPSDRFSAERTGGSVSTLTIQRTQQEDSAVYLCASSLGLAGHTGELFFGEGSRLTVL.

V usage is TRBV12-3 or TRBV12-4 and J usage is TRBJ2-1; D is unresolved. V lost 3 bases and J lost 7, with 7 bases in between. The CDR3 length is 12 residues. CDR3 DNA sequence: TGTGCCAGCAGTTTTTTTGCAAATGAGCAGTTCTTC. It is translated as CASSFFANEQFF.

The chain couples TRBV6-5 to TRBJ2-1, with TRBD1 matching over 7 bases. The CDR3 is 16 amino acids. The germline gives CDR1 MNHEY, CDR2 SVGAGI. V trimming: 0 bases; J trimming: 0 bases; junction bases outside the gene matches: 2. CDR3: CASSYSDRASYNEQFF. DNA for the CDR3: TGTGCCAGCAGTTACTCCGACAGGGCCTCCTACAATGAGCAGTTCTTC.

The genes are TRBV4-3 and TRBJ1-2; possible D gene TRBD1, 5 bases. Trimming removed 1 base from V and 3 bases from J, with 18 bases in between. This CDR3 spans 17 amino acids. Germline values: CDR1 LGHNA, CDR2 YSLEER. CDR3 DNA: TGCGCCAGCAGCCAAGGCCACCAACGGGCGGGGGACTATGGCTACACCTTC. It yields the protein CASSQGHQRAGDYGYTF.

The chain uses TRBV7-2 and TRBJ1-6; no clear D gene. The CDR3 consists of 12 residues. Germline V lookup: CDR1 SGHTA, CDR2 FQGNSA. Trimming shortened V by 1 base and J by 9 bases, and 4 bases separated the two germline ends. The CDR3 is CASSLGVSPLHF. The CDR3 nucleotides read TGTGCCAGCAGCTTAGGGGTTTCACCCCTCCACTTT. Supplemented by reference TRBV7-2 and TRBJ1-6, the full variable domain reads GAGVSQSPSNKVTEKGKDVELRCDPISGHTALYWYRQSLGQGLEFLIYFQGNSAPDKSGLPSDRFSAERTGGSVSTLTIQRTQQEDSAVYLCASSLGVSPLHFGNGTRLTVT.

This sequence joins TRBV7-2 and TRBJ1-2, with D unresolved. Trimming removed 1 base at V and 4 bases at J, with 10 bases between. The CDR3 loop spans 14 amino acids. CDR1 is SGHTA, CDR2 FQGNSA, per germline. As DNA, the CDR3 is TGTGCCAGCAGCTTAGGTACGATCACCTATGGCTACACCTTC. It is translated as CASSLGTITYGYTF.

This clone came up once. The V call is TRBV9, the J call TRBJ2-1, with 7 positions matching TRBD2. Germline V gives CDR1 SGDLS, CDR2 YYNGEE. The junction had 8 bases not matched to a gene; V was cut back by 4 bases and J by 7 bases. The CDR3 length is 14 residues. CDR3 coding DNA: TGTGCCAGCAGCCAGGTGGGGGGGAGGAATGAGCAGTTCTTC. Residues: CASSQVGGRNEQFF.

The rearrangement uses TRBV19 and TRBJ1-2; 7 bases align to TRBD1. The germline V gene encodes CDR1 LNHDA and CDR2 SQIVND (reference sequence). J lost 4 bases, V lost 4 bases, and 6 bases had no gene match. This CDR3 comprises 14 residues. The CDR3 loop is CASSTTGASYGYTF. CDR3 bases: TGTGCCAGTAGTACCACAGGGGCTAGCTATGGCTACACCTTC.

On this clone: At one boundary the junction diverges from the germline segment, which might be a read error. The chain is built from TRBV7-7 and TRBJ2-3, with 10 bases aligning to TRBD2. The CDR3 consists of 15 residues. The V gene's germline CDR1 is SSHAT and CDR2 FNYEAQ (reference sequence). This CDR3 is CASSLTSGGTDTQYF. The CDR3 nucleotides are TGTGCTAGCAGCCTCACTAGCGGGGGCACAGATACGCAGTATTTT.

V is TRBV5-4 and J is TRBJ1-6, with D perhaps matching TRBD1 (6 bases). CDR3 length equals 17 residues. Trimming shortened V by 4 bases and J by 6 bases, and 20 bases separated the two germline ends. Germline V gene lookup returns CDR1 SGHNT and CDR2 YYREEE (reference sequence). The CDR3 DNA is TGTGCCAGCAGCCGCGGGCCAAGGGGGGACTCTAATTCACCCCTCCACTTT. It codes for CASSRGPRGDSNSPLHF.

V is TRBV6-6 and J is TRBJ2-7, with 9 positions matching TRBD2. V was clipped by 0 bases and J by 5 bases; unmatched bases: 5. The CDR3 runs to 15 residues. Germline lookup yields CDR1 MNHNY and CDR2 SVGAGI (reference sequence). CDR3 nucleotide sequence: TGTGCCAGCAGTTACTCGATAGCGGGAGTTGACGAGCAGTACTTC. It is translated as CASSYSIAGVDEQYF.

The J gene is TRBJ1-5, the V gene TRBV6-5; unclear D gene. Trimming shortened V by 0 bases and J by 5 bases, and 8 bases separated the two germline ends. Germline-derived CDR1 and CDR2 are MNHEY and SVGAGI. The CDR3 contains 14 residues. CDR3 in DNA: TGTGCCAGCAGTTACTCAGGCAGCCATCAGCCCCAGCATTTT. It yields the protein CASSYSGSHQPQHF.

The gene calls are TRBV7-9 and TRBJ2-1, with D perhaps matching TRBD1 or TRBD2 (5 bases each). Germline V gene lookup returns CDR1 SEHNR and CDR2 FQNEAQ (reference sequence). The CDR3 is 16 amino acids. V lost 6 bases to trimming and J lost 0 bases, with 15 bases between them. CDR3 sequence reads: CASRPEGPSSYNEQFF. In DNA, the CDR3 is TGTGCCAGCAGACCCGAGGGACCTAGCTCCTACAATGAGCAGTTCTTC.

The V call is TRBV18, the J call TRBJ2-5; 9 bases are a match to TRBD1. Germline V gene sequence: CDR1 KGHSH, CDR2 LQKENI. Unmatched junction bases numbered 4, after V lost 1 base and J lost 4 bases. This CDR3 comprises 15 residues. The CDR3 sequence: CASSPLPGQGETQYF. Here the CDR3 DNA reads TGTGCCAGCTCACCACTTCCGGGACAGGGAGAGACCCAGTACTTC.

This clone appeared a single time. This chain connects TRBV30 to TRBJ1-6; 7 positions agree with TRBD1. CDR1 and CDR2 from the germline V gene are GTSNPN and SVGIG (reference sequence). Trimming took 5 bases from V and 7 from J; bases not matched to a gene: 2. The CDR3 contains 12 residues. The CDR3 coding sequence is TGTGCCTGGGACAGGGAGAATTCACCCCTCCACTTT. Translation gives CAWDRENSPLHF.

J is TRBJ2-3 and V is TRBV4-1, with D maybe TRBD2 (6 bases). The CDR3 sequence is 14 residues long. CDR1 is MGHRA and CDR2 is YSYEKL in the germline V gene. Trimming stripped 1 base from V and 9 bases from J, with 14 bases between. Here the CDR3 reads CASSQVGGPGTQYF. The CDR3 bases are TGCGCCAGCAGCCAAGTCGGAGGGCCTGGAACGCAGTATTTT.

V and J are TRBV2 and TRBJ2-3; D not certain. This CDR3 has 13 residues. The germline V gene encodes CDR1 SNHLY and CDR2 FYNNEI. V lost 4 bases, J lost 6 bases, and 11 bases lay in between. CDR3 nucleotides: TGTGCCAGCAGTGCCCCCCCTAGGGATACGCAGTATTTT. Amino acid sequence: CASSAPPRDTQYF.

The chain couples TRBV7-2 to TRBJ2-7; TRBD1 is a possible D gene (6 bases). The V end lost 0 bases, the J end lost 3 bases, and 6 bases lay between the germline ends. CDR1 and CDR2 (germline): SGHTA, FQGNSA. The CDR3 sequence is 13 residues long. The CDR3 loop is CASSLADSYEQYF. CDR3 DNA: TGTGCCAGCAGCTTAGCGGACAGCTACGAGCAGTACTTC.

The V call is TRBV5-1, the J call TRBJ2-2; perhaps D is TRBD1 or TRBD2 (6 bases each). CDR1 SGHRS and CDR2 YFSETQ come from the germline V gene. Deletions cut 3 bases from V and 0 bases from J, with 15 bases between. The length of the CDR3 is 17 residues. CDR3 sequence: CASSSGGRLTNTGELFF. The CDR3 nucleotides are TGCGCCAGCAGCTCCGGGGGCCGACTTACGAACACCGGGGAGCTGTTTTTT.